This TCR beta chain was captured by sequencing in a study of CD8 T cells in ankylosing spondylitis. Turning to this clonotype: Its antigen is still unknown.

Findings of the study overall: Matched synovial fluid from ankylosing spondylitis patients was reported to be enriched for disease-linked clones. A TCR beta motif of about eight highly homologous variants seemed to mark ankylosing spondylitis blood. CD8+ disease-linked clones were present at relatively low frequencies in blood.

Quantitative barcoded 5'-RACE was used to prepare TCR beta libraries. TCRdb used MiXCR to reprocess the 5' RACE reads, holding one entry per CDR3 protein. The repertoire includes hundreds of thousands of distinct CDR3 sequences, roughly 12% of them detected once, and less than 0.65% sits in the top ten. CDR1 and CDR2 from the germline V gene are KGHSH and LQKENI. The ends were cut back, 8 bases at V and 6 bases at J, with 13 bases in the middle. This CDR3 is 12 amino acids long. Sequencing used blood, either unsorted or a sorted T cell fraction (not recorded which). The origin of this receptor is a male donor with ankylosing spondylitis. The rearrangement joins TRBV18 to TRBJ1-1; D is undetermined. The chain's CDR3 is CASQKRIAEAFF. The CDR3 nucleotides are TGTGCCAGCCAAAAGCGGATCGCTGAAGCTTTCTTT.